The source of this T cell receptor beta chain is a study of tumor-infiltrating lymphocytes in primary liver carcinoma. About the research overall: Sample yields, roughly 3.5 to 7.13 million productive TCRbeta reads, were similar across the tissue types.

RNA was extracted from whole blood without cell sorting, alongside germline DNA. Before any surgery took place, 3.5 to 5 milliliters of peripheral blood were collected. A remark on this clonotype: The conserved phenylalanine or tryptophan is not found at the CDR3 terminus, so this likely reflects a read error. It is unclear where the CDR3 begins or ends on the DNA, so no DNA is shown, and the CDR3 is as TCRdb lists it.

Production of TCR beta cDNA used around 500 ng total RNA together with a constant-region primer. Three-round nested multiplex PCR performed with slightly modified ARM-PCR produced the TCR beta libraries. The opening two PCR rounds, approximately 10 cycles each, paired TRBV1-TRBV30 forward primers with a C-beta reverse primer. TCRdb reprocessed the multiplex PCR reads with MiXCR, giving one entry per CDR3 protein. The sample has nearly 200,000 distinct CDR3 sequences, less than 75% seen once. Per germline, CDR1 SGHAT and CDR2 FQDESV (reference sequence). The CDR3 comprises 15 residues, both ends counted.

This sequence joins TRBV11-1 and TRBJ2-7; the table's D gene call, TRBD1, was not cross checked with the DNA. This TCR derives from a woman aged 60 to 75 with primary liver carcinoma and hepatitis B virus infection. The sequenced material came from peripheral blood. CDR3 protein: CASNYLQGPSYEQYS.